Sequencing of this T cell receptor beta chain was carried out in a study of molecular identifiers for immune sequencing clone quantification. In TCRdb, the PCR reads were re-called with MiXCR into one record per CDR3 protein. The profile shows hundreds of thousands of distinct CDR3 sequences, roughly 25% of them singletons. V lost 1 base and J 3 bases, leaving 13 bases between the germline ends. Germline CDR1 is MNHEY and CDR2 is SVGEGT. This CDR3 comprises 15 residues. The chain joins TRBV6-2 or TRBV6-3 to TRBJ2-7; no reliable D call. Sequenced material: naive CD8+ T cells from blood, with Jurkat cell RNA spiked in. Subset defined: FACS-sorted CD8+CD4-CCR7+CD45RA+ naive T cells. This receptor was obtained from a human donor in good health. Some libraries in this study had Jurkat cell RNA spiked in. Written as DNA, the CDR3 is TGTGCCAGCAGTTACTTCGCAGGTTCCCTCTACGAGCAGTACTTC. Translating gives CASSYFAGSLYEQYF.